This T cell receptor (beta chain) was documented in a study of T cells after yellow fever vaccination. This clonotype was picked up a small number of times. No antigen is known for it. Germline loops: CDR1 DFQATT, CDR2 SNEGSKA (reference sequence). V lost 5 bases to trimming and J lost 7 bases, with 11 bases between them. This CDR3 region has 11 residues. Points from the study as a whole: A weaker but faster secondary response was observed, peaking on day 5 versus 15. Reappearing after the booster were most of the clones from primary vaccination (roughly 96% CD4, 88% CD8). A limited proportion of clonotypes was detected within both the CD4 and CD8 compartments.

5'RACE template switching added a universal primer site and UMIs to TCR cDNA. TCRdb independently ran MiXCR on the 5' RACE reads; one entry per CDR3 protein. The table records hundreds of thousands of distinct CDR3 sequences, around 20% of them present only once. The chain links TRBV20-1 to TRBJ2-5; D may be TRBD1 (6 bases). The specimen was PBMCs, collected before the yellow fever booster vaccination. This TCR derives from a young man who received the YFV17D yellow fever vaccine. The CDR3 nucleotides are TGCAGTGCTCCGGGACACCCGACCCAGTACTTC. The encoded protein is CSAPGHPTQYF.